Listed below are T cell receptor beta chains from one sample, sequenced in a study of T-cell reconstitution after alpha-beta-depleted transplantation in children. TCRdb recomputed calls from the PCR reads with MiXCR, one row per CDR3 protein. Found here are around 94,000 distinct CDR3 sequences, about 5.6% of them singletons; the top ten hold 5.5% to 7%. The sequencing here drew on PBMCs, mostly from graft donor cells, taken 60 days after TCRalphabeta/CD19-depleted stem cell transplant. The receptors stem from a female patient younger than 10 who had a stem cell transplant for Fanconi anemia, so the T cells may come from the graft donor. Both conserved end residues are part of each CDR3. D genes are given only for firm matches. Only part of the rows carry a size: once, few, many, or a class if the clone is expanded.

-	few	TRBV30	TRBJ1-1	TGTGCCTGGAGTGTATTCGGGAGCCCTCACACTGAAGCTTTCTTT	CAWSVFGSPHTEAFF
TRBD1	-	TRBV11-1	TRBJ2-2	TGTGCCAGCAGTTTTCGTCCCGGGGACAGGGGGCGCCGCGGGGAGCTGTTTTTT	CASSFRPGDRGRRGELFF
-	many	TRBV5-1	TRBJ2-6	TGCGCCAGCAGCTTGTTCAGGTCTGGGGCCAACGTCCTGACTTTC	CASSLFRSGANVLTF
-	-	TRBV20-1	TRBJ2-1	TGCAGTGCTAGAGAAAGGGGGGCCCTGTACAATGAGCAGTTCTTC	CSARERGALYNEQFF
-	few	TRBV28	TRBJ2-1	TGTGCCAGCAAGGGCTGGGCTGGCCCTTACAATGAGCAGTTCTTC	CASKGWAGPYNEQFF
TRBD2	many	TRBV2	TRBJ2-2	TGTGCCAGCAGACCGGGACTAGCGTACACCGGGGAGCTGTTTTTT	CASRPGLAYTGELFF
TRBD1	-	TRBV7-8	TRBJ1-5	TGTGCCAGCAGCTTAGGTACAGGGGGATGGAGCAATCAGCCCCAGCATTTT	CASSLGTGGWSNQPQHF
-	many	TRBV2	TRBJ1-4	TGTGCCAGCAGCGGGGACCTAAATGAAAAACTGTTTTTT	CASSGDLNEKLFF
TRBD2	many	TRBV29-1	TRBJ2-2	TGCAGCGCACTAGCGGGAGGAAACACCGGGGAGCTGTTTTTT	CSALAGGNTGELFF
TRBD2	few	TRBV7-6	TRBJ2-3	TGTGCCAGCAGCTCGACCTTTCCGGGACTAGCGCGCACAGATACGCAGTATTTT	CASSSTFPGLARTDTQYF
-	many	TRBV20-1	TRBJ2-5	TGCAGTCCTTTGCCGAACCCTGAGACCCAGTACTTC	CSPLPNPETQYF
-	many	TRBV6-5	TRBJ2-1	TGTGCCAGCAGTCGGCTGCCTAATGAGCAGTTCTTC	CASSRLPNEQFF
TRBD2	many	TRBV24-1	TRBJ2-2	TGTGCCACCAGTGACCCTAGCGGTGAACATACCGGGGAGCTGTTTTTT	CATSDPSGEHTGELFF
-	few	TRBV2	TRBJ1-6	TGTGCCAGCACTTATAGTGCCCCCCTCCACTTT	CASTYSAPLHF
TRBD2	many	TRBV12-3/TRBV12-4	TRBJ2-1	TGTGCCAGCAGCCACCGTCTAGCGGGAAATGAGCAGTTCTTC	CASSHRLAGNEQFF
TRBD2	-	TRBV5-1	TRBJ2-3	TGCGCCAGCAGCTTTGACCTCGAGCGGGAGGGCGTCACAGATACGCAGTATTTT	CASSFDLEREGVTDTQYF
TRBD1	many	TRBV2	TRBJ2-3	TGTGCCAGCAGGGCCCGGGACAGAGTAGATACGCAGTATTTT	CASRARDRVDTQYF
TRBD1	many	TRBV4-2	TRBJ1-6	TGTGCCAGCAGCTCACGGGACAGGGGTGATTCACCCCTCCACTTT	CASSSRDRGDSPLHF
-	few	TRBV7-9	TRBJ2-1	TGTGCCGCCTGGGACAGCGGGGTCTACAATGAGCAGTTCTTC	CAAWDSGVYNEQFF
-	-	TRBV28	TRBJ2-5	TGTGCCGCAGCGACGGGGTACCAAGAGACCCAGTACTTC	CAAATGYQETQYF
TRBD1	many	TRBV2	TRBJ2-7	TGTGCCAGCAGCGCCGGGACAGCCTACGAGCAGTACTTC	CASSAGTAYEQYF
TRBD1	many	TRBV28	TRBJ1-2	TGTGCCACATGGGACAGGGCGCTCTATGGCTACACCTTC	CATWDRALYGYTF
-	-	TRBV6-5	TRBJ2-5	TGTGCCAGCAGTTACCCTTCCCTGGAGACCCAGTACTTC	CASSYPSLETQYF
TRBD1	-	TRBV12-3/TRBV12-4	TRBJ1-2	TGTGCCATCTGCGGTTTTGGACAGGGCCCATTCCGGAACTATGGCTACACCTTC	CAICGFGQGPFRNYGYTF
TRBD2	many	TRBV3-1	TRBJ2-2	TGTGCCAGCAGCCATAAACTAGCGGGGTTCACCGGGGAGCTGTTTTTT	CASSHKLAGFTGELFF
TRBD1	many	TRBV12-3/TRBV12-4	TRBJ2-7	TGTGCCAACCATCGCGGGACAGGGGCTTACGAGCAGTACTTC	CANHRGTGAYEQYF
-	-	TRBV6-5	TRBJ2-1	TGTGCCAGCAGTTACTCGGCTGGGAGGCGGGGTGAGCAGTTCTTC	CASSYSAGRRGEQFF
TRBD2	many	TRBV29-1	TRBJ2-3	TGCAGCGTTGAGGGGGGGAGCACAGATACGCAGTATTTT	CSVEGGSTDTQYF
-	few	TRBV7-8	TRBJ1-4	TGTGCCAGCAGCTCCTTAACAGGTCCGGATTCAACTAATGAAAAACTGTTTTTT	CASSSLTGPDSTNEKLFF
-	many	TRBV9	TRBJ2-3	TGTGCCAGCAGCGTAACGGGAAGCACAGATACGCAGTATTTT	CASSVTGSTDTQYF
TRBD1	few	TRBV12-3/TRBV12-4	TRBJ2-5	TGTGCCAGCAGTTTTGGGACAGGGGGCACAGAGACCCAGTACTTC	CASSFGTGGTETQYF
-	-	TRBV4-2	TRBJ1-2	TGTGCCAGGGGCTTCGGGCGTAGAGGTGGCTACACCTTC	CARGFGRRGGYTF
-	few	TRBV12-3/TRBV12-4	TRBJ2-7	TGTGCCAGCAGTTACGGACTGACCTACGAGCAGTACTTC	CASSYGLTYEQYF
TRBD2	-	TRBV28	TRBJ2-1	TGTGCCAGCAGTTTACCCCCTAGCGGGAGAAATGAGCAGTTCTTC	CASSLPPSGRNEQFF
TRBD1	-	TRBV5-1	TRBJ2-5	TGCGCCAGCAGCTTGGCGGACAGGGGGCAAGCGGGAGTACGATTTGAAGAGACCCAGTACTTC	CASSLADRGQAGVRFEETQYF
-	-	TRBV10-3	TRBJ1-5	TGTGCCATCAGTGAGAGAGGAAGCAATCAGCCCCAGCATTTT	CAISERGSNQPQHF
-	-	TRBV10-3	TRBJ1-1	TGTGCCATCAGTGACGGGAACGCTGAAGCTTTCTTT	CAISDGNAEAFF
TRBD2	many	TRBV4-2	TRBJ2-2	TGTGCCAGCAGCCAACCGGGACTAGCGGGACCGGGCACCGGGGAGCTGTTTTTT	CASSQPGLAGPGTGELFF
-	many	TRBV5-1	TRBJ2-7	TGCGCCAGCGAGATGGGGACTGGTAACGGGAGAATTTACGAGCAGTACTTC	CASEMGTGNGRIYEQYF
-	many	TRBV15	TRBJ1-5	TGTGCCACCAGCAGGGAAGGGGTACAGCCCCAGCATTTT	CATSREGVQPQHF
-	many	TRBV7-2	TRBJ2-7	TGTGCCAGCAGCTTAGGTCCGGCCCCCTCCTACGAGCAGTACTTC	CASSLGPAPSYEQYF